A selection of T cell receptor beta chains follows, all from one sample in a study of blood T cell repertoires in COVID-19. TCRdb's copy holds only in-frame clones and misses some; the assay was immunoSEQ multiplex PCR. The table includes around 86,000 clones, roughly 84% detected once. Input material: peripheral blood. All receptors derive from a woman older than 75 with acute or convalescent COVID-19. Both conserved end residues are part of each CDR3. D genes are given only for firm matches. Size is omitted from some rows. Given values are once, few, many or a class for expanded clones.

CASLRGTRGQETQYF	TGTGCCAGCCTGCGGGGTACGAGGGGTCAAGAGACCCAGTACTTC	NA	NA	TRBV27	TRBJ2-5
CASSLDRGLSYNEQFF	TGTGCCAGTAGTTTGGACAGGGGGCTCTCCTACAATGAGCAGTTCTTC	NA	TRBD1	TRBV19	TRBJ2-1
CASSRTGLSYEQYF	TGTGCCAGCTCCCGGACAGGGCTTTCCTACGAGCAGTACTTC	NA	TRBD1	TRBV18	TRBJ2-7
CASSYSPGTGQETQYF	TGTGCCAGCAGTTACTCCCCCGGGACAGGGCAAGAGACCCAGTACTTC	NA	TRBD1	TRBV6-5	TRBJ2-5
CASSGRQGSWGNTEAFF	TGTGCCAGCAGTGGCCGACAGGGATCGTGGGGGAACACTGAAGCTTTCTTT	once	TRBD1	TRBV25-1	TRBJ1-1
CSASDRAEAFF	TGCAGTGCTAGCGACAGAGCTGAAGCTTTCTTT	NA	NA	TRBV20-1	TRBJ1-1
CASSPNLDNEQFF	TGTGCCAGCTCACCCAATTTAGACAATGAGCAGTTCTTC	NA	NA	TRBV18	TRBJ2-1
CATNRGRMDTEAFF	TGTGCCACGAACAGGGGGCGTATGGACACTGAAGCTTTCTTT	few	TRBD1	TRBV15	TRBJ1-1
CASSLHLGLSDTQYF	TGTGCCAGCTCACTACACCTCGGACTGTCAGATACGCAGTATTTT	NA	NA	TRBV18	TRBJ2-3
CASRPQERALEAFF	TGTGCCAGTAGACCCCAAGAGAGGGCGCTTGAAGCTTTCTTT	NA	NA	TRBV19	TRBJ1-1
CASSKVRGRALYGYTF	TGTGCCAGCAGCAAAGTAAGAGGGAGGGCCCTCTATGGCTACACCTTC	NA	NA	TRBV21-1	TRBJ1-2
CASSLAGRYQPQHF	TGTGCCAGCAGTCTCGCAGGGAGGTATCAGCCCCAGCATTTT	NA	NA	TRBV2	TRBJ1-5
CSASGWALNEQFF	TGCAGTGCTAGTGGGTGGGCTTTGAATGAGCAGTTCTTC	NA	NA	TRBV20-1	TRBJ2-1
CASSATSGGGFSYF	TGTGCCAGCAGCGCGACTAGCGGGGGGGGTTTCTCGTACTTC	NA	TRBD2	TRBV7-2	TRBJ2-7
CSVGVAGGPDTQYF	TGCAGCGTTGGGGTAGCGGGGGGTCCAGATACGCAGTATTTT	NA	TRBD2	TRBV29-1	TRBJ2-3
CASKGTGDSYGYTF	TGTGCCAGTAAGGGGACAGGAGATTCATATGGCTACACCTTC	NA	TRBD1	TRBV19	TRBJ1-2
CAWSPGLAGTLRAYEQYF	TGTGCCTGGAGTCCGGGACTAGCGGGCACACTTAGGGCCTACGAGCAGTACTTC	NA	TRBD2	TRBV30	TRBJ2-7
CASSAQGASGTDTQYF	TGTGCCAGCAGCGCTCAGGGGGCGTCGGGCACAGATACGCAGTATTTT	NA	TRBD1	TRBV2	TRBJ2-3
CATHPGVGELFF	TGTGCCACTCATCCAGGGGTCGGGGAGCTGTTTTTT	few	NA	TRBV15	TRBJ2-2
CASSQDIRVGYGYTF	TGTGCCAGCAGCCAAGATATTCGGGTTGGGTATGGCTACACCTTC	few	NA	TRBV4-2	TRBJ1-2